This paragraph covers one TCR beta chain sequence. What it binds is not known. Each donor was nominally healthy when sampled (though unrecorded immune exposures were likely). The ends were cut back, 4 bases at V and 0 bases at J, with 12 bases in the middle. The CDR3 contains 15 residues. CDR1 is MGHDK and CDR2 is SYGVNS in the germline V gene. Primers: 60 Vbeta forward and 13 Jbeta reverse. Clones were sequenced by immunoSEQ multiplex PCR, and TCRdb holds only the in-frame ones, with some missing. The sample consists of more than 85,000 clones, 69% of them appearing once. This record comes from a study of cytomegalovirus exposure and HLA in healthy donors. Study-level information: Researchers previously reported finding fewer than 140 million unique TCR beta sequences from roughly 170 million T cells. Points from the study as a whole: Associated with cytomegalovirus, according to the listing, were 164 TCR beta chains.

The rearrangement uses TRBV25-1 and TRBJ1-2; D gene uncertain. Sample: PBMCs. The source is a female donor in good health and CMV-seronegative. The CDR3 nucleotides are TGTGCCAGCAGTGCCCGGGTAGGAGCTAACTATGGCTACACCTTC. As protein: CASSARVGANYGYTF.